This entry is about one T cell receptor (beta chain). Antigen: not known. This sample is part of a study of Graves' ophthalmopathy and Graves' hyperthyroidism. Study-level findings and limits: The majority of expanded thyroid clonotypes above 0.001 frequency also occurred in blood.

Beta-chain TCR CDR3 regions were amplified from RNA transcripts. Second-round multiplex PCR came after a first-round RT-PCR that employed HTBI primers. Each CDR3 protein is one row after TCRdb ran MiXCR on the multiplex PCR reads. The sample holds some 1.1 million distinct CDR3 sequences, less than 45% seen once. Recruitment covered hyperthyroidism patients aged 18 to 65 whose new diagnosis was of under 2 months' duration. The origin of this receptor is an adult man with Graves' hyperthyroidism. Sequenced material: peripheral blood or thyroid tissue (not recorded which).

For the CDR3, the DNA is TGTGCCAGCAGCGGCCTCTTTGACACCATATATTTT. Translation: CASSGLFDTIYF. This chain uses TRBV28 with TRBJ1-3; D ambiguous. Germline V gene data show CDR1 as MDHEN and CDR2 as SYDVKM. This CDR3 region has 12 residues. V gave up 6 bases and J gave up 8 bases, with 11 bases separating them.